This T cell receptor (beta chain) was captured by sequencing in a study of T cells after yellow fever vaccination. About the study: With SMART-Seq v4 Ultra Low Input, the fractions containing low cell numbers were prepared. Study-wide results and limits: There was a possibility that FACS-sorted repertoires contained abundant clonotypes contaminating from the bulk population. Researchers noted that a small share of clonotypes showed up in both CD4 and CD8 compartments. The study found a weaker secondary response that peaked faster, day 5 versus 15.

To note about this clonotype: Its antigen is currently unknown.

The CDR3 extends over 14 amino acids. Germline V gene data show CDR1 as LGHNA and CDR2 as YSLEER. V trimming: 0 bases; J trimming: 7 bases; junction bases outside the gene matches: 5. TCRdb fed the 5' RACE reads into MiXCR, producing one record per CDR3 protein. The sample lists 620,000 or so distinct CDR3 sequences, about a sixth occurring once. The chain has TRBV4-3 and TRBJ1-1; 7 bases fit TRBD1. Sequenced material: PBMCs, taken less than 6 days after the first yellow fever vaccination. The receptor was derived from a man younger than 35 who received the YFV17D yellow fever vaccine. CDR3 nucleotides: TGCGCCAGCAGCCAAGATGCGGGACAGCTTGAAGCTTTCTTT. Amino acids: CASSQDAGQLEAFF.